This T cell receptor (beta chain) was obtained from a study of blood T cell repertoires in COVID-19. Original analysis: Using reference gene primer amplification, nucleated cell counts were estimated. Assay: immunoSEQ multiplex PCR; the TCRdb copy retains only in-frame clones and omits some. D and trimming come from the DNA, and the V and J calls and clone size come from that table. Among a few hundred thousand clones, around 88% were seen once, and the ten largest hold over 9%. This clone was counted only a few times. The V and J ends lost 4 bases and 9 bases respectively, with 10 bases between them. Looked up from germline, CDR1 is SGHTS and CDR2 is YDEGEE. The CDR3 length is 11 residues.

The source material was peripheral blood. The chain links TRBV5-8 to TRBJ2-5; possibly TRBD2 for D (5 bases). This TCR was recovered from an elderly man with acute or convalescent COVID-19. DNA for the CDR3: TGTGCCAGCAGCCAGCGGTGGTCCCAGTACTTC. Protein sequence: CASSQRWSQYF.